Each of the 6 T cell receptor beta chains below was sequenced from the same sample in a study of blood T cell repertoires in COVID-19. Repertoires were generated with immunoSEQ multiplex PCR, while TCRdb's copy carries only in-frame clones and drops some. The top ten clones hold 5% to 5.5% of a sample with tens of thousands of clones, approximately 80% of them seen once. Sequencing was carried out using peripheral blood. Receptors were obtained from a man between 65 and 85 years old with acute or convalescent COVID-19.

The chain couples TRBV9 to TRBJ2-3, with 13 bases aligning to TRBD2. The CDR3 length is 17 residues. Germline CDR1 is SGDLS and CDR2 is YYNGEE. V shed 4 bases, J shed 6 bases, and the junction held 11 bases outside the gene matches. The CDR3 DNA reads TGTGCCAGCAGCATTGGGACTAGCGGGACCGCCAAGGATACGCAGTATTTT. It codes for CASSIGTSGTAKDTQYF. Using reference TRBV9 and TRBJ2-3 for the parts outside the CDR3, the full variable domain is DSGVTQTPKHLITATGQRVTLRCSPRSGDLSVYWYQQSLDQGLQFLIQYYNGEERAKGNILERFSAQQFPDLHSELNLSSLELGDSALYFCASSIGTSGTAKDTQYFGPGTRLTVL.

V and J are TRBV3-1 (or the pseudogene TRBV3-2) and TRBJ2-1; 7 bases align to TRBD2. J was trimmed by 4 bases and V by 3 bases; bases with no gene match: 9. The CDR3 runs to 16 residues. CDR1 is LGHDT, CDR2 YNNKEL, per germline (reference sequence). Written as DNA, the CDR3 is TGTGCCAGCAGCCACCTCGGGGGGTTCAAATACAATGAGCAGTTCTTC. Translation gives CASSHLGGFKYNEQFF.

This rearrangement joins TRBV5-4 to TRBJ2-5, with D possibly matching TRBD2 (7 bases). This CDR3 spans 14 amino acids. With 4 bases removed from V and 2 bases from J, the gap between germline ends came to 12 bases. Germline CDR1 is SGHNT and CDR2 is YYREEE (reference sequence). The CDR3, as DNA: TGTGCCAGCAGCCCGGGGGGCACTCAAGAGACCCAGTACTTC. It specifies CASSPGGTQETQYF. Based on the CDR3 plus reference TRBV5-4 and TRBJ2-5, the full variable domain is ETGVTQSPTHLIKTRGQQVTLRCSSQSGHNTVSWYQQALGQGPQFIFQYYREEENGRGNFPPRFSGLQFPNYSSELNVNALELDDSALYLCASSPGGTQETQYFGPGTRLLVL.

In DNA, the CDR3 is TGTGCCAGCAGCCAAGATTGGGGGGACACTGAAGCTTTCTTT. Protein sequence: CASSQDWGDTEAFF. The rearrangement links TRBV3-1 (or the pseudogene TRBV3-2) to TRBJ1-1; TRBD1 is a possible D gene (5 bases). The CDR3 is made up of 14 amino acids. V was pared by 0 bases and J by 3 bases, with 8 bases between. Looked up from germline, CDR1 is LGHDT and CDR2 is YNNKEL (reference sequence).

The chain combines TRBV15 with TRBJ2-3, with D maybe TRBD1 (7 bases). Germline V CDR1 and CDR2: LNHNV, YYDKDF (reference sequence). The CDR3 is 16 residues long. Trimming removed 5 bases at V and 0 bases at J, with 15 bases between. CDR3 nucleotide sequence: TGTGCCACCAGCCCCGGAGGGGGCAGTAGCACAGATACGCAGTATTTT. This translates into CATSPGGGSSTDTQYF.

The sample holds a few counts of this clone. The chain combines TRBV7-8 with TRBJ2-7; TRBD2 matches at 13 bases. V shed 6 bases, J shed 7 bases, and the junction held 6 bases outside the gene matches. This CDR3 region has 14 residues. Germline loops: CDR1 SGHVS, CDR2 FQNEAQ. CDR3 in amino acids: CASRRTSGGEEQYF. The CDR3 DNA reads as TGTGCCAGCAGGCGGACTAGCGGGGGTGAGGAGCAGTACTTC.